Listed below are T cell receptor beta chains from one sample, sequenced in a study of Ad26.COV2.S vaccination and SARS-CoV-2 variants. Only in-frame clones appear in the TCRdb table, and some are missing; sequencing was by immunoSEQ multiplex PCR. The data hold roughly 450,000 clones, with over 75% observed a single time. The sequencing here drew on peripheral blood, taken in a trial of Ad26.COV2.S vaccine versus placebo. The origin of the receptors is a person between 18 and 65 years old who received the Ad26.COV2.S COVID-19 vaccine or a placebo. Both conserved end residues are trimmed from each CDR3.

TRBV18 ASSPSTGGTYEQY
TRBV6-4 ASSISGLEGLYEQY
TRBV19 ASKDRGMVNYGYT
TRBV3-1/TRBV3-2 ASSRTSANALQETQY
TRBV29-1 SVSNTNTEAF
TRBV5-6 ASSLATGELF
TRBV7-2 ASSLGRASSYNEQF
TRBV28 ASGVSAGGISGANVLT
TRBV4-3 ASSQDYNSNTEAF
TRBV27 ASSPMRDWAKNIQY
TRBV19 ASSSLYYGYT
TRBV27 ASHPLDGRGETQY
TRBV27 ATLVGGPLSGANVLT
TRBV5-8 ASSFQETQY
TRBV30 AWREGVAYEQY
TRBV19 ASSNGQGSNEQY
TRBV6-5 ASSRGSMNTEAF
TRBV7-2 ASSKTAWPTEAF
TRBV15 ATSILQGWTNEKLF
TRBV2 ASSADWNTEAF
TRBV7-9 ASSADPWNTEAF
TRBV7-9 ASSPPSGRGGEQF
TRBV19 ASSIVQGSNYEQY
TRBV5-5 ASSFRLDYEQY
TRBV7-9 ASSLGASALTLQETQY
TRBV29-1 SVGTGGTEAF
TRBV5-4 ASSFGQSYEQY
TRBV7-9 ASSLWGQDGYT
TRBV2 ASSDTQY
TRBV24-1 ATSDLDGSSYNEQF
TRBV9 ASSWTGDYNEQF
TRBV29-1 SARDSQSYEQY
TRBV14 ASSQVWSTGELF
TRBV6-2/TRBV6-3 ASSPAGTTYNEQF
TRBV30 AWSVRARIRGTEAF
TRBV6-5 ASSYSAGVDTGELF
TRBV28 ASIRTGGQPQH
TRBV19 ASSTRGLGELF
TRBV9 ASSVYRTSVTDTQY
TRBV6-2/TRBV6-3 ASSDGQGLAGNTIY
TRBV5-1 ASSSRDRGYEQY
TRBV6-5 ASSKPGLVGNEQF
TRBV28 ASSLRDRLYNSPLH
TRBV29-1 SVTGEVHEQY
TRBV6-5 ASRDRGRAGELF
TRBV7-2 ASSLLGQANTEAF
TRBV6-2/TRBV6-3 ASSTLGPTDGYT
TRBV28 ASSSGTGYQPQH